Each of the 17 T cell receptor beta chains below was sequenced from the same sample in a study of T cell repertoires in cytomegalovirus infection (dated by TCRdb to between 2018 and 2021). TCRdb shows the sequencer as Illumina HiSeq 1500. Using fastp trimming at Q25 and MiXCR clonotype assembly, TCRdb reanalyzed the public sequencing data and kept in-frame beta chains. One record per CDR3 amino acid sequence lists the most common genes and DNA. The sample table lists 450,000 to 650,000 distinct CDR3 sequences, around 27% of them with a count of one. Less than 15% of the sample is held by the ten biggest clonotypes. The sample was PBMCs. These TCRs come from a human donor in good health (CMV status not recorded). Some clones in this sample may be carry-over from other donors' samples.

V is TRBV6-1 and J is TRBJ2-5, with TRBD1 matching over 11 bases. CDR1 MNHNS and CDR2 SASEGT come from the germline V gene. The CDR3 is made up of 18 amino acids. The J segment lost 5 bases and the V segment lost 7 bases, leaving 18 bases of the junction unmatched. In DNA, the CDR3 is TGTGCCAGCACAAAAGGGACAGGGGGATCGCGTAATCTGGAGACCCAGTACTTC. As protein: CASTKGTGGSRNLETQYF.

This chain joins TRBV6-5 and TRBJ2-1; weak D call: TRBD2 (5 bases). Deletions cut 7 bases from V and 1 base from J, with 11 bases between. The germline V gene encodes CDR1 MNHEY and CDR2 SVGAGI. The CDR3 runs 14 residues. CDR3 bases: TGTGCCAGCACCCAAGGCGGGTCCTACAATGAGCAGTTCTTC. It specifies CASTQGGSYNEQFF.

This clonotype was counted a few times. The chain has TRBV5-1 and TRBJ2-3; a weak D match, TRBD1 (7 bases). Germline V CDR1 and CDR2: SGHRS, YFSETQ. The CDR3 contains 14 residues. With 6 bases removed from V and 1 base from J, the gap between germline ends came to 12 bases. The CDR3 reads CASTQGGGTDTQYF. The DNA for the CDR3 is TGCGCCAGCACCCAGGGGGGTGGCACAGATACGCAGTATTTT.

The rearrangement links TRBV12-3 or TRBV12-4 to TRBJ1-2; a weak D match, TRBD1 (5 bases). CDR3 length equals 16 residues. Trimming shortened V by 5 bases and J by 4 bases, and 20 bases separated the two germline ends. The CDR3 loop is CASSLTPQRGTYGYTF. CDR3 DNA sequence: TGTGCCAGCAGTCTTACACCCCAAAGAGGGACCTATGGCTACACCTTC.

The CDR3 coding sequence is TGCGCCAGCAGCCAGAGCTACGGGAAGAATTCACCCCTCCACTTT. Its translation is CASSQSYGKNSPLHF. The chain uses TRBV4-1 and TRBJ1-6; no clear D. The CDR3 consists of 15 residues. Germline assignment: CDR1 MGHRA and CDR2 YSYEKL. The ends were cut back, 3 bases at V and 7 bases at J, with 13 bases in the middle.

CDR3 protein: CASRRELSSYNEQFF. CDR3 bases: TGCGCCAGCAGAAGGGAGTTGTCCTCCTACAATGAGCAGTTCTTC. The chain has TRBV4-1 and TRBJ2-1, with D maybe TRBD2 (5 bases). This CDR3 region has 15 residues. Trimming removed 6 bases at V and 0 bases at J, with 12 bases between. Germline loops: CDR1 MGHRA, CDR2 YSYEKL.

In its sample, this clonotype was seen a few times. The V and J genes are TRBV9 and TRBJ2-1, with 10 bases identical to TRBD2. This CDR3 is built from 17 residues. The germline gives CDR1 SGDLS, CDR2 YYNGEE. V trimming: 4 bases; J trimming: 6 bases; junction bases outside the gene matches: 13. The CDR3: CASSYGQGLAGANEQFF. The CDR3 DNA reads as TGTGCCAGCAGCTACGGTCAGGGGCTAGCGGGAGCCAATGAGCAGTTCTTC.

This clonotype was found a few times. The chain recombines TRBV5-1 with TRBJ2-7, with D possibly being TRBD1 (5 bases). Looked up from germline, CDR1 is SGHRS and CDR2 is YFSETQ. V was cut by 4 bases and J by 2 bases, with 13 bases left in between. This CDR3 contains 14 residues. The CDR3 coding sequence is TGCGCCAGCAGCGGGGCGGACGGAACCTACGAGCAGTACTTC. Protein: CASSGADGTYEQYF.

The sample holds a few counts of this clonotype. This chain's CDR3 is CASSLDGGIPLYEQYV. The CDR3 nucleotides are TGTGCCAGCAGCTTAGACGGGGGGATTCCCCTCTACGAGCAGTACGTC. This chain connects TRBV11-2 to TRBJ2-7, with 7 positions matching TRBD2. The CDR3 contains 16 residues. In germline, CDR1 is SGHAT, CDR2 FQNNGV. J was trimmed by 3 bases and V by 0 bases; bases with no gene match: 8.

This clonotype was picked up a small number of times. The chain links TRBV11-2 to TRBJ1-3, with 7 bases matching TRBD1. The CDR3 contains 17 residues. V was pared by 5 bases and J by 2 bases, with 12 bases of the junction left unmatched. Germline V gene sequence: CDR1 SGHAT, CDR2 FQNNGV. CDR3 region: CASSQSGGDRTGNTIYF. In DNA, the CDR3 is TGTGCCAGCAGCCAATCAGGGGGGGATCGGACTGGAAACACCATATATTTT.

This clonotype has a handful of counts. V usage is TRBV12-3 or TRBV12-4 and J usage is TRBJ2-7; 9 bases are shared with TRBD2. J was trimmed by 3 bases and V by 6 bases; bases with no gene match: 9. The length of the CDR3 is 15 residues. The CDR3 DNA is TGTGCCAGCAGCCCTGGACTAGCGCGGGACTACGAGCAGTACTTC. Protein sequence: CASSPGLARDYEQYF.

The V and J genes are TRBV5-1 and TRBJ1-1, with D tentatively TRBD1 (6 bases). This CDR3 has 14 amino acids. With 4 bases removed from V and 1 base from J, the gap between germline ends came to 11 bases. Germline lookup yields CDR1 SGHRS and CDR2 YFSETQ. The chain's CDR3 is CASSRTATNTEAFF. Written as DNA, the CDR3 is TGCGCCAGCAGCAGGACAGCGACGAACACTGAAGCTTTCTTT.

This sequence joins TRBV4-1 and TRBJ2-2; 7 nucleotides align to TRBD2. CDR1 is MGHRA and CDR2 is YSYEKL in the germline V gene. The CDR3 contains 18 residues. The V gene end was trimmed by 4 bases and the J gene end by 1 base; junction bases not matched to a gene: 12. The CDR3 DNA is TGCGCCAGCAGCCCCTGGGCTAGCGGCCTAGGGAACACCGGGGAGCTGTTTTTT. Residues: CASSPWASGLGNTGELFF.

J is TRBJ2-5 and V is TRBV20-1; 8 positions match TRBD2. CDR1 and CDR2 from the germline V gene are DFQATT and SNEGSKA (reference sequence). CDR3 size: 12 residues. After removal of 3 bases from V and 5 bases from J, the junction contained 2 bases not matched to a gene. As DNA, the CDR3 is TGCAGTGCTAGTTCGGGGGGGGAGACCCAGTACTTC. Its translation: CSASSGGETQYF.

This clonotype has more than one count but fewer than ten. The CDR3 spells CASSSRTTSGEYNEQFF. CDR3 sequence (DNA): TGTGCCAGCAGCTCGCGAACTACTAGCGGGGAGTACAATGAGCAGTTCTTC. J is TRBJ2-1 and V is TRBV7-2, with 10 bases fitting TRBD2. The V and J ends lost 4 bases and 4 bases, in that order; junction bases with no gene match: 10. Germline CDR1 SGHTA, CDR2 FQGNSA. This CDR3 contains 17 residues.

This clonotype was picked up one time. V usage is TRBV29-1 and J usage is TRBJ1-2, with D tentatively TRBD1 (6 bases). Germline CDR1 is SQVTM and CDR2 is ANQGSEA. CDR3 length: 14 residues. Between the trimmed V and J ends, which lost 0 bases and 7 bases, there was a span of 15 bases. The CDR3 DNA is TGCAGCGTTGAAGATTTTCAACAGGGACGTGGCTACACCTTC. Amino acids: CSVEDFQQGRGYTF.

This clonotype was observed a few times. The J gene is TRBJ2-1, the V gene TRBV5-6, with 9 bases that match TRBD1. CDR3 length: 16 amino acids. The germline V gene encodes CDR1 SGHDT and CDR2 YYEEEE. The ends lost 6 bases at V and 3 bases at J; junction bases unmatched: 10. CDR3 DNA: TGTGCCAGCATCCGGAGGGGACAGGGCGTCTACAATGAGCAGTTCTTC. As protein: CASIRRGQGVYNEQFF.